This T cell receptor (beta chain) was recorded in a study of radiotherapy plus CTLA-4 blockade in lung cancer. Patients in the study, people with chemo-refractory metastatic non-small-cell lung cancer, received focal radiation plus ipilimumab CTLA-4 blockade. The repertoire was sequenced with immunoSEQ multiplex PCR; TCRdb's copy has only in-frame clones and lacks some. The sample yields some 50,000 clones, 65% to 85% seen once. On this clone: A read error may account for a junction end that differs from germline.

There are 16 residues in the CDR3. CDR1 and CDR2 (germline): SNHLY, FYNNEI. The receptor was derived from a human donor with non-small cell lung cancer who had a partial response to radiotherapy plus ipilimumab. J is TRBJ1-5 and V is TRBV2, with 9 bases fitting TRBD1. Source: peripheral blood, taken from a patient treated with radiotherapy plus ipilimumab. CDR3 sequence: CASSPMGQGGGDIAVF. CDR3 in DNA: TGTGCCAGCAGTCCAATGGGACAGGGAGGCGGTGATATTGCCGTTTTT.